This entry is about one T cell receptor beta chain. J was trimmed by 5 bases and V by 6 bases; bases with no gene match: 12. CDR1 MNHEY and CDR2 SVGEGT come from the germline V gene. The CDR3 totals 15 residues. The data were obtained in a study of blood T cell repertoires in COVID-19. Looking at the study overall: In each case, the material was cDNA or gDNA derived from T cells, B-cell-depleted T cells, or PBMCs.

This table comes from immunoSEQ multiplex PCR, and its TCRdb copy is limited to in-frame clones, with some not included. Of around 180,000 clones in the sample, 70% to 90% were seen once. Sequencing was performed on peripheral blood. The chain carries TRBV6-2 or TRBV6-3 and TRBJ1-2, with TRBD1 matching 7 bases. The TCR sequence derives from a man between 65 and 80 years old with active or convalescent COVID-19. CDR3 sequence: CASSPYTGAWYGYTF. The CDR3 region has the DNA TGTGCCAGCAGCCCCTATACAGGGGCATGGTATGGCTACACCTTC.